This is a list of T cell receptor beta chains from one sample in a study of CD8+CD57+ T cells in acquired aplastic anemia. MiXCR, applied by TCRdb to the reads, yields one record per CDR3 protein. The table has fewer than 300,000 distinct CDR3 sequences, approximately 79% seen once; the top ten hold roughly two fifths. The sequencing sample was made of sorted CD4+, CD8+, or CD8+CD57+ T cells (not recorded which) from PBMCs. The receptors derive from a human donor with aplastic anemia. Both conserved end residues are part of each CDR3. A D gene is named only where the DNA matches it firmly. Clone size is shown for a subset of rows, as once, few, many or a class of expanded clone.

d_call: -
clone_size: once
j_call: TRBJ2-3
v_call: TRBV29-1
cdr3_aa: CCVNGEVGTDTQYF
cdr3_nt: TGCTGCGTTAACGGGGAAGTGGGCACAGATACGCAGTATTTT

d_call: TRBD1
clone_size: -
j_call: TRBJ1-2
v_call: TRBV7-9
cdr3_aa: CASSQGQGGSPHHYTF
cdr3_nt: TGTGCCAGCAGCCAGGGACAGGGAGGTTCACCCCACCACTACACCTTC

d_call: -
clone_size: few
j_call: TRBJ1-6
v_call: TRBV19
cdr3_aa: CASSATGTNSPLHF
cdr3_nt: TGTGCCAGTAGTGCGACAGGAACTAATTCACCCCTCCACTTT

d_call: -
clone_size: -
j_call: TRBJ2-3
v_call: TRBV2
cdr3_aa: CASSVGGGPEPQFF
cdr3_nt: TGTGCCAGCAGCGTAGGGGGAGGTCCTGAGCCGCAGTTCTTT

d_call: -
clone_size: -
j_call: TRBJ2-5
v_call: TRBV7-8
cdr3_aa: CASSLVGSSDTQETQYF
cdr3_nt: TGTGCCAGCAGCTTAGTGGGGAGTAGCGATACGCAGGAGACCCAGTACTTC

d_call: -
clone_size: -
j_call: TRBJ1-1
v_call: TRBV29-1
cdr3_aa: CSVEDWPANTEAFF
cdr3_nt: TGCAGCGTTGAAGATTGGCCGGCGAACACTGAAGCTTTCTTT

d_call: -
clone_size: -
j_call: TRBJ2-2
v_call: TRBV7-8
cdr3_aa: CASSVAAGNDAELSF
cdr3_nt: -

d_call: -
clone_size: -
j_call: TRBJ2-7
v_call: TRBV12-3/TRBV12-4
cdr3_aa: CASSFRGPAYEQYF
cdr3_nt: TGTGCCAGCAGTTTTCGAGGCCCAGCCTACGAGCAGTACTTC

d_call: TRBD1
clone_size: -
j_call: TRBJ1-6
v_call: TRBV7-9
cdr3_aa: CASSEDRENSPLHF
cdr3_nt: TGTGCCAGCAGCGAAGACAGGGAAAATTCACCCCTCCACTTT

d_call: TRBD2
clone_size: -
j_call: TRBJ2-3
v_call: TRBV7-2
cdr3_aa: CASSPRRTTGGACF
cdr3_nt: TGTGCCAGCAGCCCCAGACGGACTACCGGGGGGGCGTGTTTT

d_call: -
clone_size: few
j_call: TRBJ2-3
v_call: TRBV7-8
cdr3_aa: CASSLAQGSNSQYF
cdr3_nt: TGTGCCAGCAGCTTGGCACAGGGCTCAAATTCGCAGTATTTT

d_call: TRBD2
clone_size: -
j_call: TRBJ2-3
v_call: TRBV7-6
cdr3_aa: CASTLGRVPARQYF
cdr3_nt: TGTGCCAGCACCCTAGGGAGGGTCCCCGCTAGGCAGTACTTT

d_call: -
clone_size: -
j_call: TRBJ1-2
v_call: TRBV7-9
cdr3_aa: CASSLEPGGLVYGYTF
cdr3_nt: TGTGCCAGCAGCTTGGAGCCCGGCGGGCTGGTATATGGCTACACCTTC

d_call: -
clone_size: -
j_call: TRBJ2-3
v_call: TRBV7-8
cdr3_aa: CASSLPGGRHTQYYF
cdr3_nt: TGTGCCAGCAGCTTACCGGGCGGGCGACATACGCAGTATTATTTT

d_call: -
clone_size: -
j_call: TRBJ2-1
v_call: TRBV7-9
cdr3_aa: CASSLGGGSTQDVQFF
cdr3_nt: TGTGCCAGCAGCTTAGGAGGGGGAAGCACGCAGGATGTTCAGTTCTTC

d_call: -
clone_size: once
j_call: TRBJ2-3
v_call: TRBV7-9
cdr3_aa: CASSLAETPYTRPF
cdr3_nt: TGTGCCAGCAGCTTAGCGGAGACTCCGTACACCCGGCCTTTT

d_call: -
clone_size: -
j_call: TRBJ2-5
v_call: TRBV7-9
cdr3_aa: CASGIGGYQETQYF
cdr3_nt: TGTGCCTCCGGGATAGGGGGGTACCAAGAGACCCAGTACTTC

d_call: -
clone_size: -
j_call: TRBJ2-4
v_call: TRBV4-3
cdr3_aa: CATTGAGNIQYF
cdr3_nt: TGCGCCACCACAGGAGCTGGGAACATTCAGTACTTC

d_call: -
clone_size: -
j_call: TRBJ2-7
v_call: TRBV7-8
cdr3_aa: CASSVPGRPDTQYF
cdr3_nt: TGTGCCAGCAGCGTACCGGGCCGACCCGATACGCAGTACTTC

d_call: -
clone_size: -
j_call: TRBJ2-5
v_call: TRBV7-3
cdr3_aa: CANAVATDHATQNF
cdr3_nt: TGTGCCAACGCGGTAGCGACGGACCACGCGACCCAGAACTTC

d_call: TRBD2
clone_size: -
j_call: TRBJ2-7
v_call: TRBV10-2
cdr3_aa: CASSEVAGGRGQYF
cdr3_nt: TGCGCCAGCAGTGAAGTAGCGGGAGGGCGAGGGCAGTACTTC

d_call: -
clone_size: -
j_call: TRBJ1-6
v_call: TRBV19
cdr3_aa: CASSTGGTYSPLHF
cdr3_nt: TGTGCCAGTAGTACGGGGGGCACTTATTCACCCCTCCACTTT

d_call: -
clone_size: -
j_call: TRBJ2-3
v_call: TRBV5-1
cdr3_aa: CASSLAGISTDTQYF
cdr3_nt: TGCGCCAGCAGCTTGGCGGGGATTAGCACAGATACGCAGTATTTT

d_call: -
clone_size: -
j_call: TRBJ2-3
v_call: TRBV9
cdr3_aa: CASSLAVGPDKQYF
cdr3_nt: TGTGCCAGCAGCTTAGCGGTCGGTCCCGATAAGCAGTATTTT

d_call: TRBD1
clone_size: -
j_call: TRBJ1-5
v_call: TRBV20-1
cdr3_aa: CSTSTGDFQPQHF
cdr3_nt: TGCAGTACCTCGACAGGGGATTTTCAGCCCCAGCATTTT

d_call: TRBD1
clone_size: -
j_call: TRBJ1-5
v_call: TRBV5-6
cdr3_aa: CASSLEPGGGQPQHF
cdr3_nt: TGTGCCAGCAGCTTGGAGCCAGGGGGCGGTCAGCCCCAGCATTTT

d_call: -
clone_size: -
j_call: TRBJ1-1
v_call: TRBV6-5
cdr3_aa: CASSEALGNTEAFF
cdr3_nt: TGTGCCAGCAGTGAAGCGCTGGGGAACACTGAAGCTTTCTTT

d_call: -
clone_size: -
j_call: TRBJ1-1
v_call: TRBV7-8
cdr3_aa: CASSPEQGADTQDFF
cdr3_nt: TGTGCCAGCAGCCCAGAGCAGGGTGCCGATACGCAGGATTTCTTT

d_call: TRBD1
clone_size: -
j_call: TRBJ2-3
v_call: TRBV7-6
cdr3_aa: CATSDPQGPRTDTQYF
cdr3_nt: TGTGCCACCAGTGACCCACAGGGGCCTCGCACAGATACGCAGTATTTT

d_call: -
clone_size: -
j_call: TRBJ2-7
v_call: TRBV15
cdr3_aa: CATSRRLLGANSYEQYF
cdr3_nt: TGTGCCACCAGTAGGCGTTTGTTAGGGGCAAACTCCTACGAGCAGTACTTC

d_call: TRBD1
clone_size: -
j_call: TRBJ1-6
v_call: TRBV19
cdr3_aa: CASSIDHWQGGALFF
cdr3_nt: TGTGCCAGTAGTATAGATCATTGGCAGGGGGGGGCGCTCTTCTTT

d_call: -
clone_size: once
j_call: TRBJ2-3
v_call: TRBV2
cdr3_aa: CASGDGGTHTQHFF
cdr3_nt: TGTGCCAGCGGGGACGGGGGCACTCATACGCAGCATTTTTTT

d_call: -
clone_size: few
j_call: TRBJ1-2
v_call: TRBV29-1
cdr3_aa: CSVEDSVTGYTF
cdr3_nt: TGCAGCGTTGAAGACTCAGTCACCGGCTACACCTTC

d_call: TRBD2
clone_size: -
j_call: TRBJ2-5
v_call: TRBV9
cdr3_aa: CASSGEAGNTETQYF
cdr3_nt: TGTGCCAGCAGTGGTGAAGCGGGGAACACCGAGACGCAGTACTTC

d_call: -
clone_size: -
j_call: TRBJ1-2
v_call: TRBV2
cdr3_aa: CASGDGNYPGYTF
cdr3_nt: TGTGCCAGCGGGGACGGGAACTATCCTGGGTACACCTTC

d_call: -
clone_size: -
j_call: TRBJ1-1
v_call: TRBV9
cdr3_aa: CASSLPGGDTEAFF
cdr3_nt: TGTGCCAGCAGCTTACCGGGGGGGGACACTGAAGCTTTCTTT

d_call: -
clone_size: once
j_call: TRBJ1-4
v_call: TRBV7-7
cdr3_aa: CASSFPATANEKLFF
cdr3_nt: TGTGCCAGCAGCTTCCCCGCCACAGCTAATGAAAAACTGTTTTTT

d_call: -
clone_size: -
j_call: TRBJ2-1
v_call: TRBV11-2
cdr3_aa: CASSPRSTGPYNEQFF
cdr3_nt: TGTGCCAGCAGCCCCCGTTCTACTGGGCCCTACAATGAGCAGTTCTTC

d_call: -
clone_size: -
j_call: TRBJ2-3
v_call: TRBV5-4
cdr3_aa: CASSSGSSGIDTQYF
cdr3_nt: TGTGCCAGCAGCTCAGGGAGTAGCGGAATAGATACGCAGTATTTT

d_call: -
clone_size: -
j_call: TRBJ2-5
v_call: TRBV7-2
cdr3_aa: CASSTPPWQGHQNF
cdr3_nt: TGTGCCAGCAGCACCCCCCCCTGGCAGGGGCACCAGAACTTC

d_call: -
clone_size: -
j_call: TRBJ1-2
v_call: TRBV5-1
cdr3_aa: CASSLDIQGGRYGYTF
cdr3_nt: TGTGCCAGCAGCTTAGATATACAGGGAGGCCGCTATGGCTACACCTTC

d_call: TRBD1
clone_size: -
j_call: TRBJ2-6
v_call: TRBV7-8
cdr3_aa: CASSFDPDGTALVLTF
cdr3_nt: TGTGCCAGCAGCTTTGATCCAGACGGGACAGCCCTCGTCCTGACTTTC

d_call: -
clone_size: few
j_call: TRBJ2-1
v_call: TRBV29-1
cdr3_aa: CSVPKGFRDYNEQFF
cdr3_nt: TGCAGCGTCCCCAAGGGGTTCAGGGACTACAATGAGCAGTTCTTC

d_call: -
clone_size: -
j_call: TRBJ1-2
v_call: TRBV5-1
cdr3_aa: CASSPDNPNGGGYTF
cdr3_nt: TGCGCCAGCAGCCCCGACAACCCCAACGGAGGAGGCTACACCTTC

d_call: -
clone_size: -
j_call: TRBJ2-3
v_call: TRBV24-1
cdr3_aa: CATSDLWGSKYF
cdr3_nt: TGTGCCACCAGTGATTTATGGGGGAGCAAGTATTTT

d_call: TRBD2
clone_size: -
j_call: TRBJ2-1
v_call: TRBV7-8
cdr3_aa: CASSLQSGTSGETYNEQFF
cdr3_nt: TGTGCCAGCAGCCTACAATCCGGGACTAGCGGAGAAACCTACAATGAGCAGTTCTTC

d_call: -
clone_size: -
j_call: TRBJ2-3
v_call: TRBV7-6
cdr3_aa: CASTLARVPDRQYF
cdr3_nt: TGTGCCAGCACCTTAGCGAGGGTTCCCGATCGGCAGTATTTT

d_call: -
clone_size: -
j_call: TRBJ2-3
v_call: TRBV7-9
cdr3_aa: CASTLARGPARQYF
cdr3_nt: TGTGCCAGCACCTTAGCGAGGGGCCCCGCTAGGCAGTATTTT

d_call: -
clone_size: -
j_call: TRBJ1-1
v_call: TRBV2
cdr3_aa: CASGETPVVLNTEAFF
cdr3_nt: TGTGCCAGCGGGGAGACGCCCGTCGTCTTGAACACTGAAGCTTTCTTT

d_call: -
clone_size: -
j_call: TRBJ1-2
v_call: TRBV7-2
cdr3_aa: CASSLGGGRDTQSF
cdr3_nt: TGTGCCAGCAGCTTAGGGGGAGGTCGCGATACGCAGTCCTTC

d_call: -
clone_size: -
j_call: TRBJ2-3
v_call: TRBV7-8
cdr3_aa: CASSLEGTGDTEDF
cdr3_nt: TGTGCCAGCAGCTTAGAGGGAACAGGCGATACGGAGGATTTT